The 15 T cell receptor beta chains below all came from one sample that was sequenced in a study of T cells in Graves' hyperthyroidism and ophthalmopathy (dated by TCRdb to between 2018 and 2021). The library relied on multiplex PCR. The sequencer was an Illumina HiSeq 2000. Amplification of TCR beta CDR3 regions was carried out from RNA transcripts. A first-round RT-PCR of the TCR CDR3 used the HTBI primer set with the Qiagen OneStep RT-PCR kit. The raw public reads went through TCRdb reprocessing: fastp at Q25, MiXCR clone calling, in-frame beta chains kept. Duplicate CDR3 protein sequences are folded into a single record with the most common DNA and genes. A total of some 720,000 distinct CDR3 sequences appear in this sample, about 17% of them only once. The ten biggest clones cover under 10% of the sample. Source material: blood. These receptor sequences come from a man aged 18 to 29 with Graves' hyperthyroidism.

This clonotype was seen a few times. The V call is TRBV11-3, the J call TRBJ2-7; D is perhaps TRBD1 or TRBD2 (6 bases each). Germline V gene data show CDR1 as SGHNT and CDR2 as YENEEA. V lost 0 bases and J lost 5, with 14 bases in between. The CDR3 sequence is 15 residues long. The DNA for the CDR3 is TGTGCCAGCAGCTTAGACCATCGGCGGGACAACGAGCAGTACTTC. Translated, it gives CASSLDHRRDNEQYF.

This clonotype turned up a few times. The V and J genes are TRBV7-9 and TRBJ2-5; possible D gene TRBD1, 6 bases. V shed 4 bases and J shed 5 bases, with 14 bases lying between them. Germline CDR1 reads SEHNR; CDR2 reads FQNEAQ (reference sequence). The length of the CDR3 is 14 residues. The CDR3 sequence is CASSSQGGRETQYF. DNA of the CDR3: TGTGCCAGCAGCTCACAGGGTGGTAGGGAGACCCAGTACTTC.

Only a few counts were recorded for this clonotype. V usage is TRBV5-4 and J usage is TRBJ2-3; TRBD2 aligns across 10 bases. V gave up 5 bases and J gave up 5 bases; unmatched junction bases: 11. CDR3 size: 16 residues. Per germline, CDR1 SGHNT and CDR2 YYREEE (reference sequence). CDR3 DNA sequence: TGTGCCAGCAGTCTCGGACTAGCGGAGCCAGAAGATACGCAGTATTTT. As protein: CASSLGLAEPEDTQYF. Drawing the rest from reference TRBV5-4 and TRBJ2-3, the complete variable domain is ETGVTQSPTHLIKTRGQQVTLRCSSQSGHNTVSWYQQALGQGPQFIFQYYREEENGRGNFPPRFSGLQFPNYSSELNVNALELDDSALYLCASSLGLAEPEDTQYFGPGTRLTVL.

This clonotype was seen many times. The rearrangement links TRBV11-2 to TRBJ1-1, with TRBD1 matching 7 bases. There are 14 residues in the CDR3. Unmatched junction bases numbered 7, after V lost 4 bases and J lost 5 bases. Germline V CDR1 and CDR2: SGHAT, FQNNGV. The CDR3 DNA reads TGTGCCAGCAGCTCATTGACAGGGAGGACTGAAGCTTTCTTT. This encodes CASSSLTGRTEAFF.

This clonotype was observed a few times. The CDR3 spells CASRGVQGRNSPLHF. In DNA, the CDR3 is TGTGCCAGCAGGGGGGTACAAGGGCGGAATTCACCCCTCCACTTT. This sequence joins TRBV12-3 or TRBV12-4 and TRBJ1-6; D may be TRBD1 (5 bases). V was cut by 6 bases and J by 7 bases, with 16 bases left in between. The CDR3 is 15 amino acids.

The chain joins TRBV29-1 to TRBJ2-1, with 14 bases that match TRBD2. Germline V gene lookup returns CDR1 SQVTM and CDR2 ANQGSEA. The V and J ends lost 4 bases and 1 base, in that order; junction bases with no gene match: 3. The CDR3 is 16 amino acids. The CDR3 sequence: CSVVGTSGRSYNEQFF. The CDR3 DNA reads TGCAGCGTTGTCGGGACTAGCGGGAGATCCTACAATGAGCAGTTCTTC.

This clonotype was picked up many times. The chain joins TRBV30 to TRBJ1-5; D not resolved. V dropped 3 bases and J dropped 4 bases, with 13 bases sitting between them. The CDR3 spans 14 residues. The germline CDR1 and CDR2 sequences are GTSNPN and SVGIG (reference sequence). CDR3 DNA sequence: TGTGCCTGGAGGTCCGGGTTCGGAAATCAGCCCCAGCATTTT. It is translated as CAWRSGFGNQPQHF.

This clonotype was counted only a few times. The genes are TRBV11-3 and TRBJ2-3; perhaps TRBD2 as D (6 bases). This CDR3 is 15 amino acids long. V was cut by 5 bases and J by 4 bases, with 16 bases left in between. Germline CDR1 and CDR2: SGHNT and YENEEA. CDR3 residues: CASSPTGRTADTQYF. DNA of the CDR3: TGTGCCAGCAGCCCCACGGGGAGGACGGCAGATACGCAGTATTTT.

This clonotype was picked up many times. The genes are TRBV7-2 and TRBJ2-1; 10 bases fit TRBD2. The germline V gene encodes CDR1 SGHTA and CDR2 FQGNSA. The junction had 12 bases not matched to a gene; V was cut back by 8 bases and J by 8 bases. The CDR3 spans 15 residues. This chain's CDR3 is CASRRTSGMMDEQFF. The DNA for the CDR3 is TGTGCCAGCCGAAGAACTAGCGGGATGATGGATGAGCAGTTCTTC.

Note on this clonotype: A read error may be the cause here, since a much bigger clone is one base away. This chain links TRBV11-2 with TRBJ2-7; a possible D gene is TRBD2 (5 bases). Germline loops: CDR1 SGHAT, CDR2 FQNNGV. V gave up 4 bases and J gave up 3 bases, with 13 bases separating them. This CDR3 is built from 14 residues. The CDR3 DNA follows: TGTGCCAGCAGCTCTGCGCTCGGGATCTACGAGCAGTACTTC. Amino acid sequence: CASSSALGIYEQYF.

The chain carries TRBV6-2 or TRBV6-3 and TRBJ2-1; D uncertain. CDR3 size: 13 residues. Germline V gives CDR1 MNHEY, CDR2 SVGEGT. V was pared by 0 bases and J by 8 bases, with 8 bases between. The CDR3 spells CASSYSAWDEQFF. The CDR3 nucleotides are TGTGCCAGCAGTTACTCCGCGTGGGATGAGCAGTTCTTC.

Details on this clonotype: One end of the junction does not line up with germline, which may come from a read error. The V and J genes are TRBV12-5 and TRBJ2-5; a possible D gene is TRBD2 (7 bases). The germline V gene encodes CDR1 LGHNT and CDR2 FRNRAP. The CDR3 consists of 15 residues. In nucleotides, the CDR3 is TGTGCTAGTGCCACTGGGGGGGCCGTGGGAGAGACCCGGTACTTC. This sequence encodes CASATGGAVGETRYF.

This clonotype showed up many times. The chain links TRBV3-1 to TRBJ2-5, with TRBD2 identical over 9 bases. The CDR3 loop spans 14 amino acids. Per germline, CDR1 LGHDT and CDR2 YNNKEL (reference sequence). The V gene end was trimmed by 0 bases and the J gene end by 4 bases; junction bases not matched to a gene: 0. CDR3 region: CASSQELAGETQYF. The CDR3 bases are TGTGCCAGCAGCCAAGAACTAGCGGGAGAGACCCAGTACTTC.

About this clonotype itself: Just one base apart from a much larger clone, this may be a read error. CDR3 region: CASSSFGRAKFTGEPFF. The CDR3 nucleotides read TGTGCCAGCAGTTCCTTTGGGCGGGCAAAATTCACCGGGGAGCCGTTTTTT. The chain recombines TRBV28 with TRBJ2-2; the D gene is possibly TRBD2 (5 bases). CDR3 length equals 17 residues. Germline V gene data show CDR1 as MDHEN and CDR2 as SYDVKM.

This clonotype was detected many times. This chain uses TRBV11-3 with TRBJ2-1, with 9 bases aligning to TRBD2. The length of the CDR3 is 16 residues. The V segment lost 4 bases and the J segment 2 bases; nucleotides outside the gene matches: 6. CDR1 is SGHNT and CDR2 is YENEEA in the germline V gene. The CDR3 bases are TGTGCCAGCAGCTCGGTGCCTAGCGGGACCTACAATGAGCAGTTCTTC. The encoded protein is CASSSVPSGTYNEQFF.